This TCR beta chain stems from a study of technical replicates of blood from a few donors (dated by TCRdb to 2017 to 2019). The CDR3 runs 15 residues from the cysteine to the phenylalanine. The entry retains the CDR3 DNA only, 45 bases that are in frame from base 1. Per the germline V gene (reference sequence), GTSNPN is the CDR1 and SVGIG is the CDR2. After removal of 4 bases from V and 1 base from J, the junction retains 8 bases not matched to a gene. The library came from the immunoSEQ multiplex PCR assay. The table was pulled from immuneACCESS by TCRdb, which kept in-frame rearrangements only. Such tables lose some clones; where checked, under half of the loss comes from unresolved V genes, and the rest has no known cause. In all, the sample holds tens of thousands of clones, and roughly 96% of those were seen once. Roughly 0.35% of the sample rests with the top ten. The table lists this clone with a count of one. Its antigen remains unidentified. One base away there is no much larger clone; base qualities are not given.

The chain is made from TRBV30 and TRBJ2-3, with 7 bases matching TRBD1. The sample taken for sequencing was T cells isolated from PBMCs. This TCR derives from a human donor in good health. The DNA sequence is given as TGTGCCTGGACCGCTAACGGACAGGGCACAGATACGCAGTATTTT. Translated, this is CAWTANGQGTDTQYF.